Below are 2 T cell receptor beta chains sequenced from a single sample in a study of beta chain features in type 1 diabetes. Expressed TCRB transcripts were sequenced because the isolated RNA had all been reverse transcribed beforehand. TCRdb's copy holds only in-frame clones and misses some; the assay was immunoSEQ multiplex PCR. The table lists hundreds of thousands of clones, approximately 28% of them singletons. Sequencing used naive CD4+ T cells from blood. The receptors come from a man aged 18 to 29 in good health.

This clone has a handful of counts. The rearrangement links TRBV4-3 to TRBJ2-4, with D hard to call. The length of the CDR3 is 13 residues. V gave up 0 bases and J gave up 8 bases, with 8 bases separating them. Germline values: CDR1 LGHNA, CDR2 YSLEER. In DNA form, the CDR3 reads TGCGCCAGCAGCCAAGAGGCCCGGCACATTCAGTACTTC. This codes for CASSQEARHIQYF.

The chain has TRBV7-6 and TRBJ2-6; the match to TRBD1 covers 8 bases. The CDR3 sequence is 19 residues long. With V trimmed by 3 bases and J by 1 base, 11 bases remained unmatched. Germline assignment: CDR1 SGHVS and CDR2 FNYEAQ. The CDR3 reads CASSFAYRGLGSGANVLTF. CDR3 sequence (DNA): TGTGCCAGCAGCTTCGCATACAGGGGGTTAGGATCTGGGGCCAACGTCCTGACTTTC.